This T cell receptor (beta chain) was recorded in a study of blood T cell repertoires in COVID-19. On the study more broadly: Researchers got acute and convalescent COVID-19 samples from the United States, Italy and Spain.

Data came from immunoSEQ multiplex PCR; TCRdb stores just in-frame clones and leaves some out. Among about 300,000 clones listed, 85% were seen once. The V and J ends lost 4 bases and 9 bases, in that order; junction bases with no gene match: 6. The CDR3 has 15 residues. CDR1 and CDR2 (germline): LGHNA, YNFKEQ. The sequenced material came from peripheral blood. The chain has TRBV4-2 and TRBJ2-1, with TRBD2 matching over 13 bases. The TCR comes from a human donor in a cohort sampled during active COVID-19. In DNA, the CDR3 is TGTGCCAGCAGCCCCGGACTAGCGGGAGAACGTGAGCAGTTCTTC. Protein product: CASSPGLAGEREQFF.